The 18 T cell receptor beta chains given below trace back to one sample, sequenced in a study of Tregs in tolerant kidney transplant recipients. Here immunoSEQ multiplex PCR was the method, and the copy in TCRdb shows in-frame clones only, minus some. The table has more than 90,000 clones, roughly 92% seen once; the top ten hold approximately 0.59%. What was sequenced was CD4+ T cells from blood. The receptors shown here come from a human donor in good health.

This chain joins TRBV7-9 and TRBJ1-1, with a weak D call TRBD1 (6 bases). The CDR3 is made up of 11 amino acids. Per the germline V gene, CDR1 is SEHNR and CDR2 is FQNEAQ (reference sequence). Trimming took 5 bases from V and 7 from J, leaving 8 bases between them. Here the CDR3 reads CASSRTVEAFF. CDR3 sequence (DNA): TGTGCCAGCAGCCGGACAGTTGAAGCTTTCTTT.

This clone was observed a few times. The chain is built from TRBV10-1 and TRBJ2-3, with TRBD2 matching 8 bases. J gave up 4 bases and V 3 bases, and 6 bases lay outside the gene matches. The CDR3 has 15 amino acids. The V gene's germline CDR1 is WNHNN and CDR2 SYGVQD (reference sequence). The DNA for the CDR3 is TGCGCCAGCAGTGATGGGACTAGTGGGTCAGATACGCAGTATTTT. Translating it yields CASSDGTSGSDTQYF.

DNA of the CDR3: TGCGCCAGCAGACCGACAGCGTTCTATGGCTACACCTTC. It is translated as CASRPTAFYGYTF. The chain has TRBV4-1 and TRBJ1-2; D might be TRBD1 (5 bases). CDR1 is MGHRA, CDR2 YSYEKL, per germline. The CDR3 runs to 13 residues. V was clipped by 6 bases and J by 4 bases, with 12 bases between them.

Here the CDR3 DNA reads TGCGCCAGCAGCTTGGAGGGAGGGTTTCAGCCCCAGCATTTT. The encoded protein is CASSLEGGFQPQHF. The V and J genes are TRBV5-1 and TRBJ1-5; D not resolved. The CDR3 consists of 14 residues. V was shortened by 0 bases and J by 6 bases, with 10 bases between the two germline ends. Germline loops: CDR1 SGHRS, CDR2 YFSETQ.

The chain combines TRBV29-1 with TRBJ2-1; 8 bases line up with TRBD1. CDR3 length: 14 residues. Germline V gene lookup returns CDR1 SQVTM and CDR2 ANQGSEA. The V gene end was trimmed by 7 bases and the J gene end by 1 base; junction bases not matched to a gene: 6. In DNA, the CDR3 is TGCAGCGGGACAGGGTTCGGATCCTACAATGAGCAGTTCTTC. Amino acids: CSGTGFGSYNEQFF.

CDR3 bases: TGTGCCAGCAGTAAAGGACTAGCGGGATTGACAGATACGCAGTATTTT. It translates to CASSKGLAGLTDTQYF. J is TRBJ2-3 and V is TRBV2; 12 bases are a match to TRBD2. CDR3 size: 16 residues. V lost 5 bases to trimming and J lost 3 bases; unmatched junction nucleotides: 6. The germline CDR1 and CDR2 sequences are SNHLY and FYNNEI.

The CDR3 DNA reads TGTGCCAGCAGCGCCGACCGGAGTTTGGAGCAGTTCTTC. This gives the protein CASSADRSLEQFF. V and J are TRBV7-9 and TRBJ2-1; D not resolved. Germline V gene lookup returns CDR1 SEHNR and CDR2 FQNEAQ (reference sequence). The CDR3 extends over 13 amino acids. Trimming cost V 5 bases and J 10 bases, with 15 bases left between them.

The chain couples TRBV4-2 to TRBJ1-1; D remains unclear. The V gene's germline CDR1 is LGHNA and CDR2 YNFKEQ. Trimming stripped 5 bases from V and 6 bases from J, with 10 bases between. CDR3 length: 12 amino acids. Here the CDR3 reads CASSGGQSEAFF. The DNA for the CDR3 is TGTGCCAGCAGCGGCGGGCAATCTGAAGCTTTCTTT.

The rearrangement links TRBV5-1 to TRBJ1-1; D is perhaps TRBD1 (5 bases). Germline CDR1 is SGHRS and CDR2 is YFSETQ. V was clipped by 2 bases and J by 6 bases, with 11 bases between them. The CDR3 is 13 residues long. The CDR3 nucleotides read TGCGCCAGCAGCTTCGGGGCTGGCTCTGAAGCTTTCTTT. Translating it yields CASSFGAGSEAFF.

The chain joins TRBV6-5 to TRBJ2-7; D is possibly TRBD1 (6 bases). CDR1 and CDR2 (germline): MNHEY, SVGAGI. The CDR3 is 13 amino acids. With 7 bases removed from V and 2 bases from J, the gap between germline ends came to 12 bases. CDR3 sequence: CASTATGTYEQYF. The CDR3 DNA reads as TGTGCCAGCACTGCGACAGGAACCTACGAGCAGTACTTC.

CDR3 region: CASSYSNRDGYTF. CDR3 in DNA: TGTGCCAGCAGTTACTCGAACAGGGACGGCTACACCTTC. The genes are TRBV6-5 and TRBJ1-2, with D perhaps matching TRBD1 (6 bases). Germline V lookup: CDR1 MNHEY, CDR2 SVGAGI. Trimming removed 0 bases at V and 8 bases at J, with 10 bases between. The CDR3 is 13 amino acids.

The chain uses TRBV30 and TRBJ1-2; no clear D. This CDR3 comprises 11 residues. CDR1 is GTSNPN, CDR2 SVGIG, per germline (reference sequence). Trimming removed 2 bases from V and 2 bases from J, with 3 bases in between. The CDR3 DNA follows: TGTGCCTGGAGTACGAACTATGGCTACACCTTC. Protein sequence: CAWSTNYGYTF.

This clone occurred once. V gene TRBV4-1 combines with J gene TRBJ2-1; D remains unclear. Germline V gene data show CDR1 as MGHRA and CDR2 as YSYEKL. The CDR3 runs to 17 residues. Trimming cost V 0 bases and J 2 bases, with 14 bases left between them. In DNA, the CDR3 is TGCGCCAGCAGCCAAGATCTTCCTAGTCGACCCTACAATGAGCAGTTCTTC. Protein product: CASSQDLPSRPYNEQFF.

J is TRBJ2-1 and V is TRBV7-9; 11 nucleotides match TRBD2. V gave up 5 bases and J gave up 8 bases; unmatched junction bases: 8. CDR3 length: 15 amino acids. The germline gives CDR1 SEHNR, CDR2 FQNEAQ (reference sequence). The CDR3 reads CASSPPGLAAHEQFF. Here the CDR3 DNA reads TGTGCCAGCAGCCCTCCGGGACTAGCGGCCCATGAGCAGTTCTTC.

The chain has TRBV6-5 and TRBJ1-2, with 12 bases that match TRBD1. Germline V gives CDR1 MNHEY, CDR2 SVGAGI. V shed 4 bases and J 8 bases; nucleotides not matched to a gene: 2. This CDR3 contains 13 residues. The CDR3: CASSWGQGAGYTF. The CDR3 nucleotides are TGTGCCAGCAGTTGGGGACAGGGGGCCGGCTACACCTTC.

The chain is built from TRBV4-1 and TRBJ1-6, with 7 bases identical to TRBD1. The CDR3 consists of 15 residues. Germline CDR1 reads MGHRA; CDR2 reads YSYEKL. Unmatched junction bases numbered 7, after V lost 1 base and J lost 10 bases. CDR3 in amino acids: CASSQVGGGESPLHF. The CDR3, as DNA: TGCGCCAGCAGCCAAGTAGGGGGCGGAGAATCACCCCTCCACTTT.

The gene calls are TRBV23-1 and TRBJ2-2, with D possibly called TRBD1 or TRBD2 (5 bases each). TRBV23-1 is given ORF status, its function remaining uncertain. The CDR3 is 23 residues long. V shed 2 bases and J shed 4 bases, with 35 bases lying between them. The CDR3 sequence: CASSQRAPTAVGAPIRGTGELFF. The DNA for the CDR3 is TGCGCCAGCAGTCAAAGGGCACCCACAGCGGTTGGGGCCCCTATAAGGGGCACCGGGGAGCTGTTTTTT.

The chain couples TRBV6-1 to TRBJ1-1; perhaps TRBD1 as D (5 bases). The CDR3 is 14 amino acids. Germline lookup yields CDR1 MNHNS and CDR2 SASEGT. Trimming removed 5 bases from V and 4 bases from J, with 14 bases in between. CDR3 sequence reads: CASSPDIRLTEAFF. CDR3 bases: TGTGCCAGCAGTCCGGACATTAGGCTCACTGAAGCTTTCTTT.